These 18 T cell receptor beta chains came from one sample sequenced in a study of human T cells and chemical hapten exposure. Time point of the sample: patch test 2, 6 weeks after DPC sensitization. Treatment indicated: therapeutic diphenylcyclopropenone sensitization with weekly scalp DPC. TCRdb analysed the RACE reads with MiXCR anew, one entry per CDR3 protein. The table has a few hundred thousand distinct CDR3 sequences, about 6.3% seen once. Here the sequenced sample was whole blood, taken in connection with sensitization to the hapten diphenylcyclopropenone (DPC). The receptor source for this set is a woman between 18 and 29 years old with alopecia areata. Some clones in this sample may be carry-over from other donors' samples.

In this sample, this clonotype turned up many times. The chain couples TRBV7-3 to TRBJ2-5, with D possibly matching TRBD2 (6 bases). CDR3 size: 15 residues. CDR1 is SGHTA, CDR2 FQGTGA, per germline. Trimming stripped 5 bases from V and 1 base from J, with 14 bases between. The CDR3 reads CASSPFGGSQETQYF. The DNA of the CDR3 is TGTGCCAGCAGCCCCTTTGGGGGGTCCCAAGAGACCCAGTACTTC.

The V and J genes are TRBV4-3 and TRBJ2-7; 11 positions match TRBD2. Per the germline V gene, CDR1 is LGHNA and CDR2 is YSLEER. V was pared by 2 bases and J by 6 bases, with 3 bases of the junction left unmatched. CDR3 length: 14 amino acids. In nucleotides, the CDR3 is TGCGCCAGCAGCCAAAGTCTAGCGGGGGGCGAGCAGTACTTC. This encodes CASSQSLAGGEQYF.

The table lists this clonotype with many counts. This chain links TRBV28 with TRBJ1-5; TRBD1 aligns across 8 bases. The CDR3 loop spans 13 amino acids. The germline V gene encodes CDR1 MDHEN and CDR2 SYDVKM. Trimming cost V 6 bases and J 6 bases; bases outside gene matches: 4. CDR3 region: CASRATGGQPQHF. The CDR3 DNA follows: TGTGCCAGCAGAGCCACAGGGGGTCAGCCCCAGCATTTT.

This clonotype was detected ten times or more. The chain recombines TRBV4-3 with TRBJ2-1; D may be TRBD2 (7 bases). Looked up from germline, CDR1 is LGHNA and CDR2 is YSLEER. Trimming shortened V by 0 bases and J by 12 bases, and 21 bases separated the two germline ends. The CDR3 is made up of 16 amino acids. CDR3 region: CASSQDSRRGPYLQFF. CDR3 nucleotide sequence: TGCGCCAGCAGCCAAGATTCCCGGCGGGGGCCCTATTTGCAGTTCTTC.

In this sample, this clonotype turned up a few times. The rearrangement joins TRBV4-2 to TRBJ2-3, with D possibly being TRBD2 (6 bases). V was trimmed by 1 base and J by 4 bases, leaving 18 bases between them. The CDR3 sequence is 17 residues long. The germline V gene has CDR1 LGHNA and CDR2 YNFKEQ. The CDR3 DNA is TGTGCCAGCAGCCAAGCCTTGCAGGGAGGTTACCCAGATACGCAGTATTTT. Translated: CASSQALQGGYPDTQYF.

In regard to this clonotype: It may be a read error: a sequence one base away is much more abundant. The V and J genes are TRBV6-5 and TRBJ2-2, with 10 positions matching TRBD2. Germline lookup yields CDR1 MNHEY and CDR2 SVGAGI. Germline trimming cut 4 bases from V and 6 bases from J; bases unmatched to any gene: 8. The CDR3 runs to 16 residues. The CDR3 is CASSFQPAGGAGELFF. In DNA, the CDR3 is TGTGCCAGCAGTTTCCAGCCAGCGGGGGGGGCCGGGGAGCTGTTTTTT.

This clonotype has more than one count but fewer than ten. The V and J genes are TRBV28 and TRBJ2-7, with a possible D match to TRBD1 (6 bases). CDR1 MDHEN and CDR2 SYDVKM come from the germline V gene. The V and J ends lost 6 bases and 7 bases respectively, with 25 bases between them. This CDR3 contains 16 residues. This CDR3 reads CASSYYRTVFLQEQYF. In nucleotides, the CDR3 is TGTGCCAGCAGCTACTATCGGACAGTTTTTTTGCAGGAGCAGTACTTC.

V usage is TRBV6-2 or TRBV6-3 and J usage is TRBJ2-3; maybe TRBD2 (6 bases). V was clipped by 7 bases and J by 2 bases, with 22 bases between them. The CDR3 covers 17 residues. The germline CDR1 and CDR2 sequences are MNHEY and SVGEGT. CDR3 sequence reads: CASTLGPGVPNTDTQYF. DNA for the CDR3: TGTGCCAGCACCCTTGGCCCGGGGGTGCCTAACACAGATACGCAGTATTTT.

The rearrangement joins TRBV6-5 to TRBJ2-3; 10 bases fit TRBD2. Germline V gives CDR1 MNHEY, CDR2 SVGAGI. The CDR3 is 17 amino acids. After removal of 4 bases from V and 3 bases from J, the junction contained 10 bases not matched to a gene. As DNA, the CDR3 is TGTGCCAGCAGTTCCTTTTTTAGCGGGGGGATTACAGATACGCAGTATTTT. The encoded protein is CASSSFFSGGITDTQYF.

The gene calls are TRBV5-1 and TRBJ2-5, with D tentatively TRBD1 (6 bases). V lost 2 bases to trimming and J lost 1 base, with 9 bases between them. This CDR3 is built from 14 residues. CDR1 is SGHRS, CDR2 YFSETQ, per germline. The CDR3 is CASSFKGGQETQYF. The CDR3 nucleotides are TGCGCCAGCAGCTTTAAAGGGGGCCAAGAGACCCAGTACTTC.

This clonotype was picked up a small number of times. The V gene is TRBV9, the J gene TRBJ2-7; D is perhaps TRBD1 or TRBD2 (5 bases each). CDR1 and CDR2 from the germline V gene are SGDLS and YYNGEE. V was pared by 2 bases and J by 3 bases, with 15 bases between. The CDR3 runs to 15 residues. CDR3 sequence reads: CASSVNTGTYYEQYF. DNA for the CDR3: TGTGCCAGCAGCGTTAACACCGGGACGTACTACGAGCAGTACTTC.

The chain combines TRBV4-1 with TRBJ2-4, with D possibly TRBD1 on 6 matching bases. The CDR3 spans 16 residues. Germline V CDR1 and CDR2: MGHRA, YSYEKL. Trimming took off 1 base at V and 4 bases at J, with 14 bases between the two ends. Here the CDR3 reads CASSQAAPRGKNIQYF. CDR3 DNA: TGCGCCAGCAGCCAAGCCGCCCCCAGGGGTAAAAACATTCAGTACTTC.

This clonotype has just a few counts. CDR3 amino acids: CASSPRGGNYEQYF. The CDR3 nucleotides are TGTGCCAGCAGCCCCCGGGGGGGCAATTACGAGCAGTACTTC. The genes are TRBV12-3 or TRBV12-4 and TRBJ2-7, with TRBD2 identical over 8 bases. The CDR3 consists of 14 residues. Trimming at V came to 6 bases and at J to 4 bases, leaving 8 bases not matched to a gene.

This clonotype was detected a few times. The gene calls are TRBV6-2 or TRBV6-3 and TRBJ2-5; D ambiguous. This CDR3 contains 12 residues. The V gene's germline CDR1 is MNHEY and CDR2 SVGEGT. The germline V and J ends were trimmed by 6 bases and 4 bases, with 9 bases remaining between them. The CDR3 sequence is CASSHRRETQYF. CDR3 DNA: TGTGCCAGCAGCCACCGGCGAGAGACCCAGTACTTC.

This clonotype was seen only a few times. The chain combines TRBV7-9 with TRBJ1-1; D is unclear. Trimming took 3 bases from V and 0 from J, leaving 8 bases between them. The CDR3 has 14 amino acids. Germline assignment: CDR1 SEHNR and CDR2 FQNEAQ (reference sequence). The CDR3 bases are TGTGCCAGCAGCTTGTTTAGCGTGAACACTGAAGCTTTCTTT. Encoded protein: CASSLFSVNTEAFF. The full variable domain, with the rest looked up from reference TRBV7-9 and TRBJ1-1, is DTGVSQNPRHKITKRGQNVTFRCDPISEHNRLYWYRQTLGQGPEFLTYFQNEAQLEKSRLLSDRFSAERPKGSFSTLEIQRTEQGDSAMYLCASSLFSVNTEAFFGQGTRLTVV.

This clonotype was detected ten times or more. The gene calls are TRBV20-1 and TRBJ2-5; D unclear. This CDR3 has 13 residues. The V gene's germline CDR1 is DFQATT and CDR2 SNEGSKA (reference sequence). Trimming took off 1 base at V and 5 bases at J, with 11 bases between the two ends. This CDR3 reads CSARGGYGETQYF. In DNA form, the CDR3 reads TGCAGTGCTAGAGGGGGATATGGGGAGACCCAGTACTTC.

This clonotype was counted a few times. An end of the junction differs from the germline gene, which may be a read error. The rearrangement uses TRBV7-7 and TRBJ1-1; TRBD1 is a possible D gene (6 bases). The germline V gene has CDR1 SSHAT and CDR2 FNYEAQ (reference sequence). This CDR3 spans 13 amino acids. The CDR3 region is CASSPQGLAEAFF. The DNA for the CDR3 is TGTGCTAGCAGCCCTCAGGGGTTGGCTGAAGCTTTCTTT.

This clonotype was seen repeatedly, ten times or more. The chain recombines TRBV12-3 or TRBV12-4 with TRBJ2-5; no clear D. The CDR3 sequence is 13 residues long. Trimming removed 1 base from V and 4 bases from J, with 7 bases in between. DNA of the CDR3: TGTGCCAGCAGTTTAGGTTTGCTAGAGACCCAGTACTTC. It yields the protein CASSLGLLETQYF.